The 22 T cell receptor beta chains listed next were all sequenced from one sample in a study of control samples from healthy donors and cancer patients. The method was immunoSEQ multiplex PCR; TCRdb's version includes in-frame clones alone and lacks a portion of them. The data show tens of thousands of clones, roughly 80% seen once. The specimen was blood. The source is a man in his sixties in good health.

J is TRBJ2-2 and V is TRBV4-1, with D possibly matching TRBD2 (6 bases). The CDR3 extends over 16 amino acids. V was trimmed by 3 bases and J by 5 bases, leaving 16 bases between them. Germline V CDR1 and CDR2: MGHRA, YSYEKL. The CDR3 DNA follows: TGCGCCAGCAGCCAGGGACTCCTTAGGGAAACCGGGGAGCTGTTTTTT. Its translation is CASSQGLLRETGELFF.

V is TRBV7-3 and J is TRBJ2-3, with 8 bases that match TRBD2. V trimming: 4 bases; J trimming: 5 bases; junction bases outside the gene matches: 5. The CDR3 covers 14 residues. Looked up from germline, CDR1 is SGHTA and CDR2 is FQGTGA. The CDR3 DNA follows: TGTGCCAGCAGCTCCGGGACTAGAAGAGATACGCAGTATTTT. Translating gives CASSSGTRRDTQYF.

The V and J genes are TRBV12-3 or TRBV12-4 and TRBJ1-3; D not certain. The CDR3 has 13 residues. The V and J ends lost 8 bases and 4 bases respectively, with 12 bases between them. The DNA of the CDR3 is TGTGCCAGCCGGAAGTCCCCGGGAAACACCATATATTTT. Encoded protein: CASRKSPGNTIYF.

This clone was found a few times. The chain links TRBV6-2 or TRBV6-3 to TRBJ1-1, with 10 bases that match TRBD1. CDR1 and CDR2 from the germline V gene are MNHEY and SVGEGT. With V trimmed by 4 bases and J by 3 bases, 5 bases remained unmatched. The CDR3 covers 15 residues. The CDR3 nucleotides are TGTGCCAGCAGTTCTTCCGGGACAGGGGACACTGAAGCTTTCTTT. The encoded protein is CASSSSGTGDTEAFF.

This clone was picked up a small number of times. The chain joins TRBV10-3 to TRBJ1-6, with TRBD1 as a possible D gene (5 bases). Trimming pared 8 bases from V and 10 bases from J, leaving 15 bases between. The CDR3 is 13 amino acids. Germline assignment: CDR1 ENHRY and CDR2 SYGVKD. CDR3 region: CAIRTGGESPLHF. The CDR3 DNA is TGTGCCATCCGGACTGGGGGGGAGTCACCCCTCCACTTT.

This clone has ten or more counts. CDR3 loop: CSAPFRGQHF. DNA of the CDR3: TGCAGTGCCCCCTTCCGCGGCCAGCATTTT. The chain links TRBV20-1 to TRBJ1-5; D unclear. This CDR3 has 10 amino acids. CDR1 is DFQATT and CDR2 is SNEGSKA in the germline V gene (reference sequence). The V gene lost 6 bases and the J gene lost 12 bases, with 12 bases spanning the gap.

This clone was counted between two and nine times. V is TRBV7-8 and J is TRBJ1-5; D uncertain. The CDR3 length is 13 residues. The germline V and J ends were trimmed by 1 base and 6 bases, with 7 bases remaining between them. The germline gives CDR1 SGHVS, CDR2 FQNEAQ. The chain's CDR3 is CASSLEGLQPQHF. CDR3 nucleotides: TGTGCCAGCAGCTTAGAAGGGCTTCAGCCCCAGCATTTT.

The chain employs TRBV7-3 and TRBJ2-1; 8 bases are shared with TRBD2. This CDR3 has 16 amino acids. The J segment lost 4 bases and the V segment lost 3 bases, leaving 8 bases of the junction unmatched. Germline V gene sequence: CDR1 SGHTA, CDR2 FQGTGA. This CDR3 is CASSLTGLATYNEQFF. The CDR3 nucleotides read TGTGCCAGCAGCTTGACAGGACTAGCCACGTACAATGAGCAGTTCTTC.

The V call is TRBV20-1, the J call TRBJ2-7, with D unresolved. Trimming left V 4 bases short and J 2 bases short, with 6 bases between. This CDR3 contains 11 residues. CDR1 and CDR2 from the germline V gene are DFQATT and SNEGSKA (reference sequence). The CDR3 is CSAMGAYEQYF. The CDR3 nucleotides are TGCAGTGCTATGGGTGCCTACGAGCAGTACTTC.

The rearrangement uses TRBV30 and TRBJ1-3, with 7 bases lining up with TRBD1. Germline lookup yields CDR1 GTSNPN and CDR2 SVGIG (reference sequence). Trimming took 4 bases from V and 0 from J; bases not matched to a gene: 6. The CDR3 contains 15 residues. Written as DNA, the CDR3 is TGTGCCTGGACCCGACAGGGAAGCTCTGGAAACACCATATATTTT. Translation gives CAWTRQGSSGNTIYF.

The rearrangement links TRBV30 to TRBJ1-2, with D tentatively TRBD1 (6 bases). The CDR3 has 12 residues. The V end was cut by 4 bases, the J end by 4 bases, with 10 bases between. The germline V gene encodes CDR1 GTSNPN and CDR2 SVGIG (reference sequence). The CDR3 spells CAWTTGTYGYTF. The CDR3 region has the DNA TGTGCCTGGACAACAGGGACCTATGGCTACACCTTC.

The gene calls are TRBV27 and TRBJ1-2; 7 bases fit TRBD1. CDR3 size: 15 residues. Losses at the gene ends were 4 bases for V and 0 bases for J; bases not matched to a gene: 5. Germline V lookup: CDR1 MNHEY, CDR2 SMNVEV (reference sequence). CDR3 sequence (DNA): TGTGCCAGCAGTTCCCGGACAGGTTCTAACTATGGCTACACCTTC. Its translation is CASSSRTGSNYGYTF.

The V and J genes are TRBV27 and TRBJ1-1, with D possibly TRBD1 on 6 matching bases. From germline, CDR1 is MNHEY and CDR2 SMNVEV (reference sequence). Trimming removed 8 bases at V and 0 bases at J, with 13 bases between. The CDR3 extends over 14 amino acids. The DNA for the CDR3 is TGTGCCAGCCAATCACAGGGCATGAACACTGAAGCTTTCTTT. It translates to CASQSQGMNTEAFF.

The chain recombines TRBV11-1 with TRBJ2-1; possible D gene TRBD2, 6 bases. Trimming removed 5 bases at V and 0 bases at J, with 14 bases between. Germline V gene sequence: CDR1 SGHAT, CDR2 FQDESV (reference sequence). The CDR3 extends over 16 amino acids. CDR3 nucleotides: TGTGCCAGCAGCCTTTCGGGGCGGGGCTCCTACAATGAGCAGTTCTTC. It specifies CASSLSGRGSYNEQFF. Full variable domain (remainder filled in from reference TRBV11-1 and TRBJ2-1): EAEVAQSPRYKITEKSQAVAFWCDPISGHATLYWYRQILGQGPELLVQFQDESVVDDSQLPKDRFSAERLKGVDSTLKIQPAELGDSAMYLCASSLSGRGSYNEQFFGPGTRLTVL.

The chain has TRBV7-2 and TRBJ1-1; TRBD1 is a possible D gene (5 bases). V lost 2 bases and J 4 bases, leaving 5 bases between the germline ends. This CDR3 spans 12 amino acids. In germline, CDR1 is SGHTA, CDR2 FQGNSA. The CDR3 region is CASSLRGTEAFF. The CDR3 DNA is TGTGCCAGCAGCTTAAGGGGCACTGAAGCTTTCTTT.

The rearrangement links TRBV5-1 to TRBJ1-2; 9 nucleotides match TRBD1. Trimming cost V 0 bases and J 7 bases; bases outside gene matches: 13. There are 17 residues in the CDR3. In germline, CDR1 is SGHRS, CDR2 YFSETQ. Written as DNA, the CDR3 is TGCGCCAGCAGCTTGGGGGACAGGGCGCACGACCGCCCTGGCTACACCTTC. Protein sequence: CASSLGDRAHDRPGYTF. The full variable domain, with the rest looked up from reference TRBV5-1 and TRBJ1-2, is KAGVTQTPRYLIKTRGQQVTLSCSPISGHRSVSWYQQTPGQGLQFLFEYFSETQRNKGNFPGRFSGRQFSNSRSEMNVSTLELGDSALYLCASSLGDRAHDRPGYTFGSGTRLTVV.

This chain connects TRBV27 to TRBJ2-1; 7 nucleotides match TRBD2. The J segment lost 0 bases and the V segment lost 4 bases, leaving 3 bases of the junction unmatched. This CDR3 has 15 residues. Per the germline V gene, CDR1 is MNHEY and CDR2 is SMNVEV (reference sequence). The CDR3 nucleotides read TGTGCCAGCAGTTGGAGCGGGGTCTCCTACAATGAGCAGTTCTTC. Protein: CASSWSGVSYNEQFF.

The chain recombines TRBV11-2 with TRBJ2-3; TRBD2 aligns across 11 bases. Germline loops: CDR1 SGHAT, CDR2 FQNNGV. V dropped 1 base and J dropped 5; count of bases not matched to a gene: 5. This CDR3 region has 16 residues. The chain's CDR3 is CASSLGQLAGGDTQYF. The DNA for the CDR3 is TGTGCCAGCAGCTTAGGCCAGCTAGCGGGAGGAGATACGCAGTATTTT.

In nucleotides, the CDR3 is TGTGCCAGCAGTTTCGGGAGGCTAGCGGATTACAAAATCTCCTACGAGCAGTACTTC. This encodes CASSFGRLADYKISYEQYF. This sequence joins TRBV28 and TRBJ2-7, with TRBD2 matching 7 bases. V was clipped by 3 bases and J by 0 bases; unmatched bases: 17. Germline V gives CDR1 MDHEN, CDR2 SYDVKM. The CDR3 is made up of 19 amino acids.

The gene calls are TRBV7-9 and TRBJ1-3; D is unresolved. Trimming took 3 bases from V and 7 from J, leaving 7 bases between them. This CDR3 region has 12 residues. The germline CDR1 and CDR2 sequences are SEHNR and FQNEAQ (reference sequence). CDR3 sequence: CASSLAGNTIYF. The CDR3 DNA sequence: TGTGCCAGCAGCTTGGCGGGCAACACCATATATTTT.

About this clone: The germline gene is not matched at one end of the junction; a read error may be the cause. The chain recombines TRBV5-1 with TRBJ1-4; D not certain. The CDR3 covers 17 residues. The germline V gene has CDR1 SGHRS and CDR2 YFSETQ. CDR3 residues: CASSLGSIAVVNEKLFF. CDR3 nucleotide sequence: TGCGCCAGCAGCTTGGGAAGTATTGCAGTAGTAAATGAAAAGCTGTTTTTT. Looking up the rest from reference TRBV5-1 and TRBJ1-4 gives the full variable domain: KAGVTQTPRYLIKTRGQQVTLSCSPISGHRSVSWYQQTPGQGLQFLFEYFSETQRNKGNFPGRFSGRQFSNSRSEMNVSTLELGDSALYLCASSLGSIAVVNEKLFFGSGTQLSVL.

This chain links TRBV11-3 with TRBJ2-1; 8 bases are shared with TRBD2. The CDR3 has 15 residues. With 5 bases clipped from V and 9 bases from J, the junction kept 12 bases outside the gene matches. CDR1 is SGHNT and CDR2 is YENEEA in the germline V gene. CDR3 region: CASSPGTSLSSEQFF. CDR3 nucleotide sequence: TGTGCCAGCAGCCCCGGGACTAGTCTTTCGAGTGAGCAGTTCTTC.